Each of the 18 T cell receptor beta chains below was sequenced from the same sample in a study of blood T cell repertoires in COVID-19. The assay was immunoSEQ multiplex PCR, and TCRdb's table has in-frame clones only and misses some. The table shows roughly 250,000 clones, with 86% occurring only once. The sequencing input was PBMCs or T cells enriched from blood (not recorded which). The receptors derive from a woman aged 45 to 65 who had recovered from COVID-19.

The chain recombines TRBV23-1 with TRBJ1-6, with D unresolved. TRBV23-1 is known as an ORF, though its function is uncertain. V dropped 2 bases and J dropped 10 bases, with 18 bases sitting between them. This CDR3 is built from 16 residues. Here the CDR3 reads CASSQKRGLGGSPLHF. CDR3 nucleotides: TGCGCCAGCAGTCAAAAACGTGGACTTGGCGGGTCACCCCTCCACTTT.

The chain has TRBV9 and TRBJ2-7; no reliable D call. This CDR3 is built from 16 residues. Germline CDR1 is SGDLS and CDR2 is YYNGEE. The V and J ends lost 0 bases and 3 bases respectively, with 16 bases between them. The CDR3: CASSVGGRPSDYEQYF. The CDR3 nucleotides are TGTGCCAGCAGCGTAGGAGGTCGCCCGTCTGACTACGAGCAGTACTTC.

About this clone itself: Since the CDR3 does not end with the conserved phenylalanine or tryptophan, this likely comes from a read error. It is unclear where the CDR3 begins or ends on the DNA, so no DNA is shown, and the CDR3 is as TCRdb lists it. The chain employs TRBV4-3 and TRBJ2-4; the D segment call TRBD2 is taken from the table without a DNA check. The germline CDR1 and CDR2 sequences are LGHNA and YSLEER. The CDR3 totals 9 residues, both ends included. CDR3 protein: CAGMDSVWV.

The chain is built from TRBV10-3 and TRBJ1-1; D is perhaps TRBD1 (6 bases). V lost 2 bases, J lost 4 bases, and 17 bases lay in between. Looked up from germline, CDR1 is ENHRY and CDR2 is SYGVKD. The CDR3 loop spans 16 amino acids. This chain's CDR3 is CAISEDRIGRTTEAFF. DNA of the CDR3: TGTGCCATCAGTGAGGACAGGATTGGCAGGACCACTGAAGCTTTCTTT.

J is TRBJ2-1 and V is TRBV5-6, with D possibly TRBD2 on 6 matching bases. This CDR3 contains 18 residues. V was pared by 4 bases and J by 7 bases, with 27 bases between. Germline lookup yields CDR1 SGHDT and CDR2 YYEEEE. The CDR3 nucleotides are TGTGCCAGCAGCCCGTCGCGGGGACTTCTACGGCGGTTGAATGAGCAGTTCTTC. Translating gives CASSPSRGLLRRLNEQFF.

The CDR3 nucleotides read TGTGCCAGCTGGGGGAAGCGGGACGCTACAGGTGAGCAGTTCTTC. Translating it yields CASWGKRDATGEQFF. The V call is TRBV5-4, the J call TRBJ2-1, with 7 bases lining up with TRBD2. V shed 7 bases, J shed 9 bases, and the junction held 16 bases outside the gene matches. The CDR3 totals 15 residues. Germline CDR1 reads SGHNT; CDR2 reads YYREEE (reference sequence).

This clone showed up just a few times. The rearrangement joins TRBV7-9 to TRBJ2-7; 10 bases are shared with TRBD1. Germline loops: CDR1 SEHNR, CDR2 FQNEAQ (reference sequence). This CDR3 has 15 amino acids. The V gene end was trimmed by 6 bases and the J gene end by 2 bases; junction bases not matched to a gene: 7. CDR3 coding DNA: TGTGCCAGCAGATTTACGGGACAGGGGACCTACGAGCAGTACTTC. Protein sequence: CASRFTGQGTYEQYF.

The chain uses TRBV19 and TRBJ1-5; D is possibly TRBD1 (5 bases). V was trimmed by 1 base and J by 0 bases, leaving 13 bases between them. Germline CDR1 is LNHDA and CDR2 is SQIVND (reference sequence). The CDR3 extends over 17 amino acids. For the CDR3, the DNA is TGTGCCAGTAGTATAGGAACCAGGGTTAGTAGCAATCAGCCCCAGCATTTT. Protein: CASSIGTRVSSNQPQHF.

V is TRBV7-9 and J is TRBJ1-5, with 12 bases identical to TRBD1. Germline values: CDR1 SEHNR, CDR2 FQNEAQ (reference sequence). V was pared by 4 bases and J by 7 bases, with 8 bases of the junction left unmatched. This CDR3 has 16 residues. The DNA of the CDR3 is TGTGCCAGCAGCTCTGGGACAGGGGGCTATAGACAGCCCCAGCATTTT. Protein product: CASSSGTGGYRQPQHF.

The chain is built from TRBV9 and TRBJ1-1; TRBD1 agrees at 7 bases. There are 10 residues in the CDR3. Germline trimming cut 10 bases from V and 5 bases from J; bases unmatched to any gene: 2. Germline V gene sequence: CDR1 SGDLS, CDR2 YYNGEE. Written as DNA, the CDR3 is TGTGCCGTACAGGGGACTGAAGCTTTCTTT. Protein product: CAVQGTEAFF.

V is TRBV7-2 and J is TRBJ2-1, with a tentative D call TRBD2 (6 bases). Trimming left V 5 bases short and J 8 bases short, with 22 bases between. The CDR3 runs 16 residues. Per the germline V gene, CDR1 is SGHTA and CDR2 is FQGNSA. CDR3 DNA: TGTGCCAGCAGCCTCCGGACGGGAGCACATTTCGATGAGCAGTTCTTC. Its protein product is CASSLRTGAHFDEQFF.

The rearrangement links TRBV7-9 to TRBJ1-4, with D maybe TRBD1 (5 bases). In germline, CDR1 is SEHNR, CDR2 FQNEAQ (reference sequence). V lost 5 bases and J lost 4, with 11 bases in between. This CDR3 has 14 amino acids. Here the CDR3 DNA reads TGTGCCAGCAGCCCAGGGTTAAGTAATGAAAAACTGTTTTTT. Protein: CASSPGLSNEKLFF.

In this sample, this clone turned up once. The gene calls are TRBV6-5 and TRBJ1-2; D gene uncertain. This CDR3 comprises 14 residues. The germline V gene has CDR1 MNHEY and CDR2 SVGAGI. Trimming left V 7 bases short and J 8 bases short, with 20 bases between. CDR3 bases: TGTGCCAGCACCAACCCAGGCGCCCCCCAAGGCTACACCTTC. Translated: CASTNPGAPQGYTF.

This clone was found once. The chain couples TRBV19 to TRBJ1-1, with 7 bases fitting TRBD1. Germline V lookup: CDR1 LNHDA, CDR2 SQIVND (reference sequence). V trimming: 3 bases; J trimming: 5 bases; junction bases outside the gene matches: 6. The CDR3 runs to 14 residues. CDR3 nucleotide sequence: TGTGCCAGTAGTATTAGCGCAGGGGGGACTGAAGCTTTCTTT. This translates into CASSISAGGTEAFF. The whole variable domain, filled in from reference TRBV19 and TRBJ1-1, reads DGGITQSPKYLFRKEGQNVTLSCEQNLNHDAMYWYRQDPGQGLRLIYYSQIVNDFQKGDIAEGYSVSREKKESFPLTVTSAQKNPTAFYLCASSISAGGTEAFFGQGTRLTVV.

The chain has TRBV4-1 and TRBJ1-4, with TRBD1 as a possible D gene (5 bases). There are 15 residues in the CDR3. Per germline, CDR1 MGHRA and CDR2 YSYEKL. The ends were cut back, 7 bases at V and 7 bases at J, with 19 bases in the middle. The CDR3 sequence: CASTNVGAPTEKLFF. The CDR3 nucleotides read TGCGCCAGCACCAACGTAGGGGCGCCGACTGAAAAACTGTTTTTT.

The chain's CDR3 is CASSLAAQGSGYTF. As DNA, the CDR3 is TGTGCCAGCAGCTTAGCGGCCCAGGGTAGCGGCTACACCTTC. J is TRBJ1-2 and V is TRBV7-8; D perhaps matches TRBD1 (5 bases). Germline CDR1 SGHVS, CDR2 FQNEAQ. Deletions cut 0 bases from V and 8 bases from J, with 13 bases between. The CDR3 consists of 14 residues. Full variable domain (rest looked up from reference TRBV7-8 and TRBJ1-2): GAGVSQSPRYKVAKRGQDVALRCDPISGHVSLFWYQQALGQGPEFLTYFQNEAQLDKSGLPSDRFFAERPEGSVSTLKIQRTQQEDSAVYLCASSLAAQGSGYTFGSGTRLTVV.

This chain links TRBV29-1 with TRBJ2-7; TRBD2 is a possible D gene (5 bases). Trimming left V 5 bases short and J 2 bases short, with 10 bases between. Germline CDR1 reads SQVTM; CDR2 reads ANQGSEA. The CDR3 has 12 amino acids. The CDR3 nucleotides read TGCAGCGTTTTTGAGGGTCCCTACGAGCAGTACTTC. It encodes CSVFEGPYEQYF.

This clone is termed medium-sized. V is TRBV29-1 and J is TRBJ1-2, with D possibly being TRBD1 (6 bases). V was shortened by 7 bases and J by 2 bases, with 11 bases between the two germline ends. Germline V gene lookup returns CDR1 SQVTM and CDR2 ANQGSEA. This CDR3 has 12 amino acids. CDR3 amino acids: CSAQDRNYGYTF. CDR3 in DNA: TGCAGCGCACAGGACAGAAACTATGGCTACACCTTC.